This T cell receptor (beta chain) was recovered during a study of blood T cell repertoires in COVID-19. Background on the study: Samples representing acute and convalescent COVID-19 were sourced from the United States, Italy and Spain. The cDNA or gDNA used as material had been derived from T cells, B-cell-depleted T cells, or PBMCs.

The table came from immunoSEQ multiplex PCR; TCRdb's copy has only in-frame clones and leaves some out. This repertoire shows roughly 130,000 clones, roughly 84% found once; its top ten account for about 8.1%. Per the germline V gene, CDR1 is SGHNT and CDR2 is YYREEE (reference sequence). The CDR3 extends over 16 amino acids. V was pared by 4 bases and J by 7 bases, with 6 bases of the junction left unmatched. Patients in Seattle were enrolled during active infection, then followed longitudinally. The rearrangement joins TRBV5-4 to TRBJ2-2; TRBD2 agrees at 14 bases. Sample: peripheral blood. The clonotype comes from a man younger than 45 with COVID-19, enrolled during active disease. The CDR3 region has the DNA TGTGCCAGCAGCCCAGGGACTAGCGGGAGCTTCGGGGAGCTGTTTTTT. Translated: CASSPGTSGSFGELFF. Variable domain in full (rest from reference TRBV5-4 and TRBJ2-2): ETGVTQSPTHLIKTRGQQVTLRCSSQSGHNTVSWYQQALGQGPQFIFQYYREEENGRGNFPPRFSGLQFPNYSSELNVNALELDDSALYLCASSPGTSGSFGELFFGEGSRLTVL.